This T cell receptor beta chain comes out of a study of shared clonotypes between healthy human individuals. This CDR3 is built from 13 residues. Per the germline V gene, CDR1 is MNHNS and CDR2 is SASEGT. V lost 5 bases, J lost 4 bases, and 9 bases lay in between. Comment on this clone: Other nucleotide sequences in the sample specify the same CDR3.

The assay was immunoSEQ multiplex PCR, and TCRdb's table has in-frame clones only and misses some. The table records just over 2,000,000 clones, roughly 96% of them present only once. Material: naive CD4+ T cells sorted from blood. Subset described: CD45RA+ positively selected. This clonotype was sampled from a man younger than 30 in good health. The rearrangement uses TRBV6-1 and TRBJ1-5; a possible D gene is TRBD1 (5 bases). The DNA of the CDR3 is TGTGCCAGCAGTACAGAGGGGAATCAGCCCCAGCATTTT. This sequence encodes CASSTEGNQPQHF.